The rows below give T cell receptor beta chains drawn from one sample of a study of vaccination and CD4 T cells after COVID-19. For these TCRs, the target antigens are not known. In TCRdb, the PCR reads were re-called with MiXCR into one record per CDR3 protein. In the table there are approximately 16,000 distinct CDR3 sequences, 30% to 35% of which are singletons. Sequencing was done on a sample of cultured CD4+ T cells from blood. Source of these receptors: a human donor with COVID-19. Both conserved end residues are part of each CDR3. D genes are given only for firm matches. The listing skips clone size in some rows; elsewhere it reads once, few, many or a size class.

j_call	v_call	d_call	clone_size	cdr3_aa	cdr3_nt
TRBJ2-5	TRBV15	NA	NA	CATSRDPTGETQYF	TGTGCCACCAGTCGAGATCCAACGGGCGAGACCCAGTACTTC
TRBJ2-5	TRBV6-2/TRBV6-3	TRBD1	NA	CASRSMGQGVGKTQYF	TGTGCCAGCAGGTCGATGGGACAGGGGGTGGGAAAGACCCAGTACTTC
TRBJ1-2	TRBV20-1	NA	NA	CSARDRTNYGYTF	TGCAGTGCTAGAGACAGAACTAACTATGGCTACACCTTC
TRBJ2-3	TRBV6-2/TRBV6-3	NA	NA	CASSYGGEWDTQYF	TGTGCCAGCAGTTACGGGGGCGAGTGGGATACGCAGTATTTT
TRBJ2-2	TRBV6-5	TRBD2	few	CASSYSTVGGAGELFF	TGTGCCAGCAGTTACTCGACGGTCGGGGGGGCCGGGGAGCTGTTTTTT
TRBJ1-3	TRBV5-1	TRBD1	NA	CASSLVGGDGNTIYF	TGCGCCAGCAGCCTAGTAGGGGGCGACGGAAACACCATATATTTT
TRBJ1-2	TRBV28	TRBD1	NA	CASSFGDRAYGYTF	TGTGCCAGCAGTTTTGGCGACAGGGCATATGGCTACACCTTC
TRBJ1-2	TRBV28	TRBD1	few	CASKGTGRNGYTF	TGTGCCAGCAAAGGGACAGGGAGGAATGGCTACACCTTC
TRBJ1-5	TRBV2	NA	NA	CASSDRGQGNQPQHF	TGTGCCAGCAGTGATCGAGGGCAGGGGAATCAGCCCCAGCATTTT
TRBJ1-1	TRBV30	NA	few	CAWSLLLGGTEAFF	TGTGCCTGGAGTCTGTTGTTAGGTGGCACTGAAGCTTTCTTT
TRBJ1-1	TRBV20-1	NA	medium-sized	CSAQRDSLNTEAFF	TGCAGTGCTCAAAGGGACTCATTGAACACTGAAGCTTTCTTT
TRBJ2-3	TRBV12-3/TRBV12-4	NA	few	CASSLGGPDTQYF	TGTGCCAGCAGCCTGGGGGGTCCAGATACGCAGTATTTT
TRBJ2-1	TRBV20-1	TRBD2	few	CSARDLRGGYNEQFF	TGCAGTGCTAGAGATTTGCGGGGGGGCTACAATGAGCAGTTCTTC
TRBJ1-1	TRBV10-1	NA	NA	CASSVDSLNTEAFF	TGCGCCAGCAGTGTGGACAGCCTGAACACTGAAGCTTTCTTT
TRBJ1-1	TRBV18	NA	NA	CASSPRETEAFF	TGTGCCAGCTCACCGCGGGAGACTGAAGCTTTCTTT
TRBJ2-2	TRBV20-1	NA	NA	CSASPRSHGELFF	TGCAGTGCTAGTCCCAGATCTCATGGGGAGCTGTTTTTT
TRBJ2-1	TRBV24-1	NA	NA	CATSDTGKGGSEQFF	TGTGCCACCAGTGATACTGGAAAGGGGGGGAGTGAGCAGTTCTTC
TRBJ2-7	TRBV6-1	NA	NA	CASSAGHHQGEQYF	TGTGCCAGCAGTGCGGGACACCACCAGGGCGAGCAGTACTTC
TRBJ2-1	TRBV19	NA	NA	CASSPPRGEQFF	TGTGCCAGTAGTCCCCCTCGGGGTGAGCAGTTCTTC
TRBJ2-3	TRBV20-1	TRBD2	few	CSARDSGGADTQYF	TGCAGTGCTAGAGATTCCGGGGGGGCAGATACGCAGTATTTT
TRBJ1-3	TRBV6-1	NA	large	CASSEVGAGNTIYF	TGTGCCAGCAGTGAAGTGGGAGCTGGAAACACCATATATTTT
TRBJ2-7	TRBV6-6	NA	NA	CASSLRTDYEQYF	TGTGCCAGCAGTTTAAGGACAGACTACGAGCAGTACTTC
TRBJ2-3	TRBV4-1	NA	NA	CASSHPPGYRTDTQYF	TGCGCCAGCAGCCATCCTCCCGGGTATCGCACAGATACGCAGTATTTT
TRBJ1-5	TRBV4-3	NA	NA	CASSQNPGINQPQHF	TGCGCCAGCAGCCAAAACCCAGGGATCAATCAGCCCCAGCATTTT
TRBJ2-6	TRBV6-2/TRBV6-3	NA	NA	CASSYGGPGANVLTF	TGTGCCAGCAGTTACGGGGGGCCTGGGGCCAACGTCCTGACTTTC
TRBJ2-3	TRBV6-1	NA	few	CASSNPGVADTQYF	TGTGCCAGCAGTAATCCGGGGGTCGCAGATACGCAGTATTTT
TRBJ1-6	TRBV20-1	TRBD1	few	CSARETGRGSPLHF	TGCAGTGCTAGAGAGACAGGGAGGGGTTCACCCCTCCACTTT
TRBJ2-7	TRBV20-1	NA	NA	CSVMGLPPYEQYF	TGCAGTGTAATGGGCCTACCCCCCTACGAGCAGTACTTC
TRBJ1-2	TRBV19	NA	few	CASSQGPGAISYTF	TGTGCCAGTAGTCAAGGACCCGGGGCTATAAGCTACACCTTC
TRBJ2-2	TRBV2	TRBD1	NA	CASSGDRAAGELFF	TGTGCCAGCAGTGGGGACAGGGCGGCCGGGGAGCTGTTTTTT
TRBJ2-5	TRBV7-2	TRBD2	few	CASSFPGGSQETQYF	TGTGCCAGCAGCTTCCCCGGGGGGTCTCAAGAGACCCAGTACTTC
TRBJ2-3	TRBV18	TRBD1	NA	CASSLVKKTGGGTDTQYF	TGTGCCAGCTCTCTTGTCAAGAAGACAGGGGGCGGCACAGATACGCAGTATTTT
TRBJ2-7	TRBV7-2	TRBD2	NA	CASSANPGTSLYF	TGTGCCAGCAGCGCCAACCCCGGGACTAGCTTGTACTTC
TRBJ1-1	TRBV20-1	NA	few	CSAREGIRHTEAFF	TGCAGTGCTAGAGAAGGGATTCGGCACACTGAAGCTTTCTTT
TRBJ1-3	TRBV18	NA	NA	CASSPRAQLETGNTIYF	TGTGCCAGCTCACCGCGTGCTCAGTTGGAGACTGGAAACACCATATATTTT
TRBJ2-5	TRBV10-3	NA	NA	CAISESKRSPAEETQYF	TGTGCCATCAGTGAGTCGAAACGATCTCCGGCGGAAGAGACCCAGTACTTC
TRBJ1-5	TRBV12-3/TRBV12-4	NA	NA	CASSFVDQPQHF	TGTGCCAGCAGTTTCGTAGATCAGCCCCAGCATTTT
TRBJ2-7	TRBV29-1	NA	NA	CSVGDIGEQYF	TGCAGCGTTGGGGACATTGGGGAGCAGTACTTC
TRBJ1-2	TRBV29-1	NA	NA	CSVLGGNYGYTF	TGCAGCGTACTCGGGGGTAACTATGGCTACACCTTC
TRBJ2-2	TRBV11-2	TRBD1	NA	CASSLGQGQTGELFF	TGTGCCAGCAGCCTAGGCCAGGGACAGACCGGGGAGCTGTTTTTT
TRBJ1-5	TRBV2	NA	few	CASSQGSNQPQHF	TGTGCCAGCAGTCAGGGTAGCAATCAGCCCCAGCATTTT
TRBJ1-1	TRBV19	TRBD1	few	CASSSGAGGGTEAFF	TGTGCCAGTAGCTCCGGGGCAGGGGGAGGCACTGAAGCTTTCTTT
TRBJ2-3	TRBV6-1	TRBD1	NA	CASSSPGQPRVTQYF	TGTGCCAGCAGCAGCCCGGGACAGCCTCGGGTTACGCAGTATTTT
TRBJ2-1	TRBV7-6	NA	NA	CASSLASGNEQFF	TGTGCCAGCAGCTTAGCGTCGGGAAATGAGCAGTTCTTC
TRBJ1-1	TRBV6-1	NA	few	CASRDGRPASRNTEAFF	TGTGCCAGCAGAGACGGACGCCCGGCGAGTCGCAACACTGAAGCTTTCTTT
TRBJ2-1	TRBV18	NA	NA	CASSPINEQFF	TGTGCCAGCTCACCTATTAATGAGCAGTTCTTC
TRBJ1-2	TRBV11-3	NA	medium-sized	CASSLDGGEHGYTF	TGTGCCAGCAGCTTAGATGGGGGGGAGCATGGCTACACCTTC
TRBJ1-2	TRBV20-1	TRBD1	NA	CSATWGQTNGYTF	TGCAGTGCTACCTGGGGACAGACAAATGGCTACACCTTC
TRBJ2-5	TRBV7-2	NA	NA	CAGRPQAQETQYF	TGTGCCGGAAGACCACAGGCACAAGAGACCCAGTACTTC
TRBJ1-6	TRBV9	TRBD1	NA	CASSEGQLGSPLHF	TGTGCCAGCAGCGAGGGACAGTTAGGATCACCCCTCCACTTT
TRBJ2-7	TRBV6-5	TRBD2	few	CASSYSSSGGSSYEQYF	TGTGCCAGCAGTTACTCGAGCTCCGGGGGGAGCTCCTACGAGCAGTACTTC
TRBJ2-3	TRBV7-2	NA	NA	CASSLPTDTQYF	TGTGCCAGCAGCCTCCCCACAGATACGCAGTATTTT
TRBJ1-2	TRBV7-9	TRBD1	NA	CASSSTGGNGYTF	TGTGCCAGCAGCTCGACAGGGGGAAATGGCTACACCTTC